Shown below are 29 T cell receptor beta chains from a single sample sequenced in a study of T cells after yellow fever vaccination. Via MiXCR, TCRdb re-called the 5' RACE reads, giving one row per CDR3 protein. The table has hundreds of thousands of distinct CDR3 sequences, around an eighth seen once. The starting material was PBMCs, obtained on the day of the yellow fever booster vaccination. All receptors derive from a man aged 25-45 years who received the YFV17D yellow fever vaccine.

There are a few counts of this clonotype. The chain employs TRBV7-2 and TRBJ2-1; 9 bases agree with TRBD1. The CDR3 loop spans 15 amino acids. Looked up from germline, CDR1 is SGHTA and CDR2 is FQGNSA. With 1 base clipped from V and 7 bases from J, the junction kept 5 bases outside the gene matches. CDR3 region: CASSLVRDRGNEQFF. In DNA, the CDR3 is TGTGCCAGCAGCTTAGTTCGAGACAGGGGGAATGAGCAGTTCTTC.

J is TRBJ2-2 and V is TRBV10-3, with D possibly being TRBD2 (6 bases). The CDR3 sequence is 14 residues long. V lost 6 bases to trimming and J lost 0 bases, with 8 bases between them. Germline CDR1 ENHRY, CDR2 SYGVKD. The chain's CDR3 is CAIRASANTGELFF. The CDR3 DNA follows: TGTGCCATCAGGGCTAGCGCGAACACCGGGGAGCTGTTTTTT.

This clonotype appeared a few times. The chain carries TRBV29-1 and TRBJ1-2; D possibly corresponds to TRBD1 (6 bases). Germline CDR1 SQVTM, CDR2 ANQGSEA. V lost 6 bases and J 6 bases, leaving 20 bases between the germline ends. This CDR3 is built from 14 residues. The CDR3 coding sequence is TGCAGCGTCACGAAATCCCAGGGGTGGGATGGCTACACCTTC. Its protein is CSVTKSQGWDGYTF.

This clonotype has just a few counts. The chain employs TRBV7-2 and TRBJ1-1; D call uncertain. Trimming took off 5 bases at V and 0 bases at J, with 10 bases between the two ends. CDR1 is SGHTA and CDR2 is FQGNSA in the germline V gene. The CDR3 length is 14 residues. CDR3 sequence: CASSRGQMNTEAFF. Here the CDR3 DNA reads TGTGCCAGCAGCAGAGGTCAGATGAACACTGAAGCTTTCTTT.

In its sample, this clonotype was seen a few times. V usage is TRBV5-1 and J usage is TRBJ2-1, with 9 bases lining up with TRBD2. Germline lookup yields CDR1 SGHRS and CDR2 YFSETQ. This CDR3 contains 15 residues. Trimming cost V 4 bases and J 0 bases; bases outside gene matches: 2. CDR3 sequence (DNA): TGCGCCAGCAGCCCTAGCGGGAACTCCTACAATGAGCAGTTCTTC. This codes for CASSPSGNSYNEQFF.

This clonotype was counted only a few times. J is TRBJ2-5 and V is TRBV20-1; 9 bases are a match to TRBD2. The CDR3 consists of 15 residues. V shed 0 bases, J shed 5 bases, and the junction held 7 bases outside the gene matches. The V gene's germline CDR1 is DFQATT and CDR2 SNEGSKA (reference sequence). The CDR3 spells CSARDSATSGETQYF. The CDR3 region has the DNA TGCAGTGCTAGAGATAGCGCAACTAGCGGGGAGACCCAGTACTTC.

This rearrangement joins TRBV15 to TRBJ1-1, with a weak D call TRBD1 (5 bases). CDR3 length: 13 residues. V lost 1 base, J lost 4 bases, and 7 bases lay in between. CDR1 is LNHNV, CDR2 YYDKDF, per germline (reference sequence). The CDR3 sequence is CATSRGRGTEAFF. In DNA, the CDR3 is TGTGCCACCAGCAGAGGTAGGGGCACTGAAGCTTTCTTT.

This clonotype was observed at least ten times. The genes are TRBV12-3 or TRBV12-4 and TRBJ2-7; D ambiguous. The CDR3 length is 13 residues. The V end was cut by 3 bases, the J end by 2 bases, with 8 bases between. The CDR3 region has the DNA TGTGCCAGCAGTTTCGGCAGAACCTACGAGCAGTACTTC. Translating gives CASSFGRTYEQYF.

In its sample, this clonotype was seen a few times. The chain has TRBV6-1 and TRBJ2-3, with 13 nucleotides matching TRBD2. This CDR3 is built from 13 residues. In germline, CDR1 is MNHNS, CDR2 SASEGT. Germline trimming cut 10 bases from V and 4 bases from J; bases unmatched to any gene: 2. This CDR3 is CATGLAGADTQYF. In nucleotides, the CDR3 is TGTGCCACCGGACTAGCGGGAGCAGATACGCAGTATTTT.

This chain joins TRBV28 and TRBJ1-4; D perhaps matches TRBD1 (5 bases). Germline V lookup: CDR1 MDHEN, CDR2 SYDVKM. V was cut by 6 bases and J by 8 bases, with 25 bases left in between. The CDR3 runs 17 residues. CDR3 nucleotide sequence: TGTGCCAGCAGATCCGGGACGCGACCTCCAGGGCGGGAAAAACTGTTTTTT. Translating gives CASRSGTRPPGREKLFF.

The chain couples TRBV6-5 to TRBJ2-7; the match to TRBD2 covers 9 bases. The CDR3 consists of 15 residues. With 0 bases clipped from V and 3 bases from J, the junction kept 3 bases outside the gene matches. Germline assignment: CDR1 MNHEY and CDR2 SVGAGI. Written as DNA, the CDR3 is TGTGCCAGCAGTTACTCGGTAGCGGGAGACTACGAGCAGTACTTC. Protein sequence: CASSYSVAGDYEQYF.

The rearrangement links TRBV29-1 to TRBJ2-1; D not resolved. Germline CDR1 SQVTM, CDR2 ANQGSEA. This CDR3 comprises 13 residues. Trimming removed 4 bases at V and 0 bases at J, with 7 bases between. The CDR3 loop reads CSVVAISYNEQFF. The CDR3 region has the DNA TGCAGCGTTGTGGCGATCTCCTACAATGAGCAGTTCTTC.

In this sample, this clonotype turned up a few times. The chain couples TRBV7-9 to TRBJ2-3; D gene unclear. This CDR3 has 14 amino acids. Trimming shortened V by 2 bases and J by 6 bases, and 12 bases separated the two germline ends. Germline V gives CDR1 SEHNR, CDR2 FQNEAQ (reference sequence). The CDR3 sequence is CASSLTLKGDTQYF. The DNA for the CDR3 is TGTGCCAGCAGCTTAACGCTAAAGGGCGATACGCAGTATTTT.

This clonotype has just one count. This chain connects TRBV20-1 to TRBJ2-5; D perhaps matches TRBD2 (6 bases). The CDR3 sequence is 18 residues long. Germline V gives CDR1 DFQATT, CDR2 SNEGSKA (reference sequence). Trimming took 1 base from V and 4 from J, leaving 25 bases between them. The DNA for the CDR3 is TGCAGTGCTAGAGTTGTGGGGATCGCGGGACTCACGAGAGAGACCCAGTACTTC. It encodes CSARVVGIAGLTRETQYF.

This clonotype was seen a handful of times. The V call is TRBV5-1, the J call TRBJ2-5; a weak D match, TRBD2 (6 bases). V gave up 0 bases and J gave up 9 bases, with 15 bases separating them. Germline CDR1 is SGHRS and CDR2 is YFSETQ. This CDR3 spans 14 amino acids. In DNA form, the CDR3 reads TGCGCCAGCAGCTTGGTCTCGGCGGAGGGACCCCAGTACTTC. Amino acid sequence: CASSLVSAEGPQYF. Full variable domain (missing parts from reference TRBV5-1 and TRBJ2-5): KAGVTQTPRYLIKTRGQQVTLSCSPISGHRSVSWYQQTPGQGLQFLFEYFSETQRNKGNFPGRFSGRQFSNSRSEMNVSTLELGDSALYLCASSLVSAEGPQYFGPGTRLLVL.

This clonotype appeared a few times. The rearrangement joins TRBV20-1 to TRBJ2-5, with D possibly matching TRBD2 (6 bases). The CDR3 contains 13 residues. Per the germline V gene, CDR1 is DFQATT and CDR2 is SNEGSKA (reference sequence). Trimming took off 7 bases at V and 3 bases at J, with 15 bases between the two ends. The CDR3: CSVKKPGEETQYF. The CDR3 nucleotides read TGCAGTGTAAAAAAACCGGGGGAAGAGACCCAGTACTTC.

This clonotype came up a few times. The V and J genes are TRBV27 and TRBJ1-1, with D maybe TRBD1 (6 bases). Germline assignment: CDR1 MNHEY and CDR2 SMNVEV (reference sequence). The CDR3 loop spans 14 amino acids. Deletions cut 7 bases from V and 2 bases from J, with 14 bases between. In DNA form, the CDR3 reads TGTGCCAGCACCGGGCGGGGGCTTAACACTGAAGCTTTCTTT. It translates to CASTGRGLNTEAFF.

The chain has TRBV20-1 and TRBJ2-5; D not resolved. Germline values: CDR1 DFQATT, CDR2 SNEGSKA (reference sequence). CDR3 size: 16 residues. Trimming took 1 base from V and 1 from J, leaving 16 bases between them. CDR3 sequence (DNA): TGCAGTGCTAGAGTTGGCGTGGGCAGGTCCCAAGAGACCCAGTACTTC. This gives the protein CSARVGVGRSQETQYF.

This clonotype was detected only a few times. The V and J genes are TRBV20-1 and TRBJ2-1; 7 bases map to TRBD2. This CDR3 spans 16 amino acids. Germline CDR1 is DFQATT and CDR2 is SNEGSKA (reference sequence). V lost 0 bases and J lost 0; bases outside the gene matches: 5. DNA for the CDR3: TGCAGTGCTAGAGAGCCTAGCGGTAGCTCCTACAATGAGCAGTTCTTC. Translation: CSAREPSGSSYNEQFF.

This clonotype was observed a few times. The V gene is TRBV28, the J gene TRBJ1-3, with 9 nucleotides matching TRBD1. CDR1 MDHEN and CDR2 SYDVKM come from the germline V gene. This CDR3 has 15 amino acids. Trimming at V came to 5 bases and at J to 4 bases, leaving 6 bases not matched to a gene. CDR3 DNA sequence: TGTGCCAGCAGTCCAACAGGGGGCAAAGGAAACACCATATATTTT. Encoded protein: CASSPTGGKGNTIYF.

This clonotype was counted between two and nine times. The V call is TRBV7-2, the J call TRBJ2-1; possibly TRBD2 for D (6 bases). With 0 bases removed from V and 9 bases from J, the gap between germline ends came to 18 bases. Germline values: CDR1 SGHTA, CDR2 FQGNSA. The CDR3 runs 16 residues. The DNA for the CDR3 is TGTGCCAGCAGCTTAGCACAACGGAGGGCCTCGGGTGAGCAGTTCTTC. Protein: CASSLAQRRASGEQFF.

This chain uses TRBV12-3 or TRBV12-4 with TRBJ2-3; a weak D match, TRBD1 (5 bases). CDR3 length equals 14 residues. Trimming cost V 4 bases and J 2 bases, with 10 bases left between them. CDR3 sequence: CASSYRRDTDTQYF. In DNA form, the CDR3 reads TGTGCCAGCAGTTACAGGAGAGACACAGATACGCAGTATTTT.

The rearrangement links TRBV6-5 to TRBJ2-3; D remains unclear. Germline loops: CDR1 MNHEY, CDR2 SVGAGI. With 6 bases removed from V and 7 bases from J, the gap between germline ends came to 8 bases. The CDR3 is made up of 11 amino acids. The CDR3 DNA sequence: TGTGCCAGCAGCCCCGGGTATACGCAGTATTTT. Protein product: CASSPGYTQYF.

The chain combines TRBV7-2 with TRBJ2-3; tentative D call: TRBD2 (5 bases). This CDR3 comprises 13 residues. CDR1 SGHTA and CDR2 FQGNSA come from the germline V gene. Trimming left V 7 bases short and J 4 bases short, with 12 bases between. The CDR3 sequence is CASKFTGADTQYF. CDR3 DNA sequence: TGTGCCAGCAAATTCACCGGGGCAGATACGCAGTATTTT. Using reference TRBV7-2 and TRBJ2-3 for the parts outside the CDR3, the full variable domain is GAGVSQSPSNKVTEKGKDVELRCDPISGHTALYWYRQSLGQGLEFLIYFQGNSAPDKSGLPSDRFSAERTGGSVSTLTIQRTQQEDSAVYLCASKFTGADTQYFGPGTRLTVL.

The sample holds a few counts of this clonotype. Here the CDR3 reads CSARGSSGGNYNEQFF. The CDR3 DNA sequence: TGCAGTGCTAGAGGGTCTAGCGGCGGAAACTACAATGAGCAGTTCTTC. This rearrangement joins TRBV20-1 to TRBJ2-1; 7 nucleotides match TRBD2. The junction had 9 bases not matched to a gene; V was cut back by 1 base and J by 3 bases. The CDR3 covers 16 residues. The germline CDR1 and CDR2 sequences are DFQATT and SNEGSKA (reference sequence).

The chain carries TRBV20-1 and TRBJ2-2; D unresolved. The V end lost 0 bases, the J end lost 1 base, and 9 bases lay between the germline ends. The germline CDR1 and CDR2 sequences are DFQATT and SNEGSKA (reference sequence). CDR3 length equals 15 residues. The CDR3 is CSARDHILNTGELFF. Written as DNA, the CDR3 is TGCAGTGCTAGAGATCATATACTGAACACCGGGGAGCTGTTTTTT.

The rearrangement joins TRBV5-1 to TRBJ2-3; 10 bases line up with TRBD2. CDR3 length: 17 amino acids. CDR1 and CDR2 from the germline V gene are SGHRS and YFSETQ. The V gene end was trimmed by 4 bases and the J gene end by 1 base; junction bases not matched to a gene: 9. CDR3 residues: CASSPKAGTSGTDTQYF. The CDR3 region has the DNA TGCGCCAGCAGCCCGAAAGCCGGGACTAGCGGCACAGATACGCAGTATTTT.

This clonotype was detected only a few times. The V gene is TRBV10-3, the J gene TRBJ2-7; 8 bases line up with TRBD2. Germline CDR1 reads ENHRY; CDR2 reads SYGVKD. This CDR3 is built from 12 residues. The trim removed 11 bases at V and 2 bases at J, leaving 5 bases unmatched. The CDR3 here is CAATSGPYEQYF. DNA of the CDR3: TGTGCCGCTACTAGCGGACCCTACGAGCAGTACTTC.

Points on this clonotype: Germline and junction disagree at one end, which may indicate a read error. This chain joins TRBV11-2 and TRBJ2-3; D remains ambiguous. CDR1 SGHAT and CDR2 FQNNGV come from the germline V gene. This CDR3 has 13 amino acids. The chain's CDR3 is CASSPSPSSLARF. CDR3 nucleotides: TGTGCCAGCAGCCCCTCGCCCTCTTCCCTCGCCCGGTTT.